This T cell receptor beta chain was captured by sequencing in a study of blood T cell repertoires in COVID-19. Overall study: The United States, Italy and Spain provided the acute and convalescent COVID-19 samples. Nucleic acid was either cDNA or gDNA, and it came from T cells, B-cell-depleted T cells, or PBMCs.

The V end lost 2 bases, the J end lost 5 bases, and 6 bases lay between the germline ends. The CDR3 runs to 13 residues. CDR1 is SGHTA and CDR2 is FQGTGA in the germline V gene. TCRdb keeps only in-frame clones here, not all; method: immunoSEQ multiplex PCR. The sample consists of about 150,000 clones, 80% of them appearing once. Sequenced: peripheral blood. The chain joins TRBV7-3 to TRBJ2-2, with D uncertain. The sequence was collected from a man in his sixties with acute or convalescent COVID-19. The DNA of the CDR3 is TGTGCCAGCAGCTTACGAGTAACCGGGGAGCTGTTTTTT. Translation gives CASSLRVTGELFF.